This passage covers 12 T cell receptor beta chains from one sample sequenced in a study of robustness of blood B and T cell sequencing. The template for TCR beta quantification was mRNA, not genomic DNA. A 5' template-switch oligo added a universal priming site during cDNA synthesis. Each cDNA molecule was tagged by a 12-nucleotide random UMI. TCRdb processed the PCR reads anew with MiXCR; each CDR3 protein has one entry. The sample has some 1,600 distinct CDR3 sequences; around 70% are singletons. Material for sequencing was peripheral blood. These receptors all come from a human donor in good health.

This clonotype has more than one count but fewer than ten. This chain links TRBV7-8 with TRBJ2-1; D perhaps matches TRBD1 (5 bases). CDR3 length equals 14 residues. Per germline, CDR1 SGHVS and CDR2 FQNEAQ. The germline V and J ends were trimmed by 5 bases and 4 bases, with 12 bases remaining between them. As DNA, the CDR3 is TGTGCCAGCAGCCCCACACCAGGGTACAATGAGCAGTTCTTC. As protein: CASSPTPGYNEQFF.

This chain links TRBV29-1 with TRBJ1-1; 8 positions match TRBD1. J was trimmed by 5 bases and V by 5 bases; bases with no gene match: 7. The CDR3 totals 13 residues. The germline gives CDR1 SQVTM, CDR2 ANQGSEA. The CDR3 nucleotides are TGCAGCGTTCAGCAGGGGGCTAGTACTGAAGCTTTCTTT. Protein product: CSVQQGASTEAFF.

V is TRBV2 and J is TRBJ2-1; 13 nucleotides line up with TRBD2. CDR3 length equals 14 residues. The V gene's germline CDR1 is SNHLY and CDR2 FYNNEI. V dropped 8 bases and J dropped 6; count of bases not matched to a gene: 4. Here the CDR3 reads CASHGTSGANEQFF. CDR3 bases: TGTGCCAGCCACGGGACTAGCGGGGCCAATGAGCAGTTCTTC.

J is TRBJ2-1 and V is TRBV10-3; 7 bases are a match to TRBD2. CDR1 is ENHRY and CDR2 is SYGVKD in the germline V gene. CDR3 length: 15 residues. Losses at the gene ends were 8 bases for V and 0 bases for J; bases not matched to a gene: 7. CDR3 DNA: TGTGCCATCGGGACTACCAGTAGCTCCTACAATGAGCAGTTCTTC. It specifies CAIGTTSSSYNEQFF.

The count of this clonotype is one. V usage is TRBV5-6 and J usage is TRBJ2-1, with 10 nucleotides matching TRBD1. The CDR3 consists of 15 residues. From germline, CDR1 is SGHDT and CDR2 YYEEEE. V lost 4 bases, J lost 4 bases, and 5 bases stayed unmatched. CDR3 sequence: CASSLTGGGYNEQFF. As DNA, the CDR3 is TGTGCCAGCAGCCTGACAGGGGGCGGTTACAATGAGCAGTTCTTC.

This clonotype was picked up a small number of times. The CDR3 bases are TGTGCTAGTGGTTTCAAGGAACCCCTCGGGTACAATGAGCAGTTCTTC. Its protein product is CASGFKEPLGYNEQFF. The chain recombines TRBV12-5 with TRBJ2-1; D is ambiguous. Germline CDR1 and CDR2: LGHNT and FRNRAP. The CDR3 has 16 amino acids. Deletions cut 3 bases from V and 4 bases from J, with 16 bases between.

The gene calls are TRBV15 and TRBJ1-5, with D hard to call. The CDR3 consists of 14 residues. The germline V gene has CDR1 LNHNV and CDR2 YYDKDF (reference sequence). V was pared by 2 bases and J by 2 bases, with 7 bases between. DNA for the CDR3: TGTGCCACCAGCAGAAACTATGGCAATCAGCCCCAGCATTTT. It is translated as CATSRNYGNQPQHF. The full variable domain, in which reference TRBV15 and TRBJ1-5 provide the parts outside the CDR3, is DAMVIQNPRYQVTQFGKPVTLSCSQTLNHNVMYWYQQKSSQAPKLLFHYYDKDFNNEADTPDNFQSRRPNTSFCFLDIRSPGLGDTAMYLCATSRNYGNQPQHFGDGTRLSIL.

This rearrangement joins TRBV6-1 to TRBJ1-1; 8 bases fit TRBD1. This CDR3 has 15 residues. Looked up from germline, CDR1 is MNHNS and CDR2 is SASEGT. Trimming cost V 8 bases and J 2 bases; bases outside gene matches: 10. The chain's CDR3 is CASGSDRVYNTEAFF. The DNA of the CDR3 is TGTGCCAGCGGTTCGGACAGGGTGTACAACACTGAAGCTTTCTTT.

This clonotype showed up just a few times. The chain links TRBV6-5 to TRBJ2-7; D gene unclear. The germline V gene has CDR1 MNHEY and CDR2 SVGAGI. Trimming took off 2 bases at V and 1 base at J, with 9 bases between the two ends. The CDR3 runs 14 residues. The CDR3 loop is CASSYGPTSYEQYF. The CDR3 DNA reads TGTGCCAGCAGTTACGGACCGACTTCCTACGAGCAGTACTTC.

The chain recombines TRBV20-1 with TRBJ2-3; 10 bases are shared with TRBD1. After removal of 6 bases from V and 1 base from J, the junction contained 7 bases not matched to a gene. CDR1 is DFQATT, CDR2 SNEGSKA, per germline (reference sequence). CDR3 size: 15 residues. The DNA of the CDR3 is TGCAGTGCCACGACAGGGGGCGCGGGCACAGATACGCAGTATTTT. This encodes CSATTGGAGTDTQYF.

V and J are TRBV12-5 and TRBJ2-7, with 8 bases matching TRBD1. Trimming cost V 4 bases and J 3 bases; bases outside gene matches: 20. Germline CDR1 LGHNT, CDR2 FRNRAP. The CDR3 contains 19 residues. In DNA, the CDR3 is TGTGCTAGTGGTTCCATAATAGACAGGGGCCGCTCGGGGCTCTACGAGCAGTACTTC. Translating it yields CASGSIIDRGRSGLYEQYF.

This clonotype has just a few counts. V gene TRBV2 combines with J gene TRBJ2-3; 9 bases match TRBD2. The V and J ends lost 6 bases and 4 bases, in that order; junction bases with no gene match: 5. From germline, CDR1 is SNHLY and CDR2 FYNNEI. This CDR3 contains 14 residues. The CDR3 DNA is TGTGCCAGCAGACCCAGCGGGGGGCCAGATACGCAGTATTTT. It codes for CASRPSGGPDTQYF.